This T cell receptor beta chain was sequenced during a study of blood T cell repertoires in COVID-19. Study overall: Specimens from acute and convalescent COVID-19 originated in the United States, Italy and Spain.

Trimming pared 3 bases from V and 4 bases from J, leaving 9 bases between. Germline V gene lookup returns CDR1 LNHDA and CDR2 SQIVND (reference sequence). This CDR3 comprises 13 residues. Repertoires were generated with immunoSEQ multiplex PCR, while TCRdb's copy carries only in-frame clones and drops some. This table has about 250,000 clones, under 85% appearing once. The chain joins TRBV19 to TRBJ1-2, with D perhaps matching TRBD1 (6 bases). The sequenced sample was peripheral blood. The origin of this receptor is a woman between 35 and 50 years old with active or convalescent COVID-19. CDR3 sequence: CASSITGPYGYTF. The CDR3 DNA sequence: TGTGCCAGTAGTATTACAGGGCCCTATGGCTACACCTTC. The complete variable domain, with remaining parts taken from reference TRBV19 and TRBJ1-2, reads DGGITQSPKYLFRKEGQNVTLSCEQNLNHDAMYWYRQDPGQGLRLIYYSQIVNDFQKGDIAEGYSVSREKKESFPLTVTSAQKNPTAFYLCASSITGPYGYTFGSGTRLTVV.